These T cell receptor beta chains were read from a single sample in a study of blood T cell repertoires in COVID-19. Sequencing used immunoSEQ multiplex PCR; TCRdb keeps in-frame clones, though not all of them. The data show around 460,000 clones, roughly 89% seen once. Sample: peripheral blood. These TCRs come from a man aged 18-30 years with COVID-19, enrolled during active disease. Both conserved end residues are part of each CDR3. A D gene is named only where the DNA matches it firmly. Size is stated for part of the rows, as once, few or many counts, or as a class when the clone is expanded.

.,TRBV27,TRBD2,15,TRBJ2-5,TGTGCCAGCAGCAAGACTAGCGGGGGTCAAGAGACCCAGTACTTC,CASSKTSGGQETQYF
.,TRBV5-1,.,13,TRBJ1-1,TGCGCCAGCGTCGGCGACATGAACACTGAAGCTTTCTTT,CASVGDMNTEAFF
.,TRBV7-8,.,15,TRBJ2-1,TGTGCCAGCAGTCCTAGGAGGGGCGTCTCTCATGAGCAGTTCTTC,CASSPRRGVSHEQFF
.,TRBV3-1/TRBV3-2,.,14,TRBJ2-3,TGTGCCAGCAGCCCCGACTTTCGCACAGATACGCAGTATTTT,CASSPDFRTDTQYF
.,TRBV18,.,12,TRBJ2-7,TGTGCCAGCTCCCCCAGGGGCTACGAGCAGTACTTC,CASSPRGYEQYF
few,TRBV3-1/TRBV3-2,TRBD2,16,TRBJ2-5,TGTGCCAGCAGCCAAGAACGCGGGGGGGCCGGTGAGACCCAGTACTTC,CASSQERGGAGETQYF
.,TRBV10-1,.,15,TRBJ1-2,TGCGCCAGCAGCACAGAAACGGGGAGACCCTATGGCTACACCTTC,CASSTETGRPYGYTF
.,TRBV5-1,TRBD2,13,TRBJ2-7,TGCGCCAGCAGGACTAGCAGCGCCTACGAGCAGTACTTC,CASRTSSAYEQYF
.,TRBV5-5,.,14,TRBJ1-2,TGTGCCAGCAGCTTCGCCGGGATCAACTATGGCTACACCTTC,CASSFAGINYGYTF
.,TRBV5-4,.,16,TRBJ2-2,TGTGCCAGCAGTCACGCCGGGACTGGTTACACCGGGGAGCTGTTTTTT,CASSHAGTGYTGELFF
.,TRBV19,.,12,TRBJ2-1,TGTGCCAGTAGCCCCCGGGGGTTTGAGCAGTTCTTC,CASSPRGFEQFF
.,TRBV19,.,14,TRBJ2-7,TGTGCCAGTAGTAGATCGGGGAGCTCCTACGAGCAGTACTTC,CASSRSGSSYEQYF
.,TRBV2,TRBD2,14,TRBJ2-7,TGTGCCAGCAGTCGCGGACGGGAGGGCTACGAGCAGTACTTC,CASSRGREGYEQYF
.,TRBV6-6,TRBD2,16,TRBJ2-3,TGTGCCAGCAGACAAACTAGCGGGGGTAGCACAGATACGCAGTATTTT,CASRQTSGGSTDTQYF
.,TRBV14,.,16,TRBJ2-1,TGTGCCAGCAGCGAATTGCAGGGGACCACTTACAATGAGCAGTTCTTC,CASSELQGTTYNEQFF
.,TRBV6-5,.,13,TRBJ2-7,TGTGCCAGCAGGCCCAGGGAACACTACGAGCAGTACTTC,CASRPREHYEQYF
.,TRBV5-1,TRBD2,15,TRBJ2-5,TGCGCCAGCAGCCCCGGACTAGCGCCTCAAGAGACCCAGTACTTC,CASSPGLAPQETQYF
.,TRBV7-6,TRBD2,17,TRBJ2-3,TGTGCCAGCAGCGGGAGTCTTCTAGCGGAATCCACAGATACGCAGTATTTT,CASSGSLLAESTDTQYF
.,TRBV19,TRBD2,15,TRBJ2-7,TGTGCCAGTAGTGCAACCGGGACTAGCGAATACGAGCAGTACTTC,CASSATGTSEYEQYF
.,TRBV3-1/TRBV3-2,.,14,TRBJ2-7,TGTGCCAGCAGCCAAGGGAGAACTTCCTACGAGCAGTACTTC,CASSQGRTSYEQYF
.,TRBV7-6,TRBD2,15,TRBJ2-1,TGTGCCAGCAGCATTGGGACTAGCGGGGGCAATGAGCAGTTCTTC,CASSIGTSGGNEQFF
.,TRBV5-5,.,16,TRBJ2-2,TGTGCCAGCAGCTCTACCGCACCAACAGGAGCCGGGGAGCTGTTTTTT,CASSSTAPTGAGELFF
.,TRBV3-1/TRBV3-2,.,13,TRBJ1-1,TGTGCCAGCAGCCTCAACTCTAACACTGAAGCTTTCTTT,CASSLNSNTEAFF
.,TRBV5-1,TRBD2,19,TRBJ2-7,TGCGCCAGCAGCTTGGCCGCTCCGGGACTAGCGGCCCTCTCCTACGAGCAGTACTTC,CASSLAAPGLAALSYEQYF
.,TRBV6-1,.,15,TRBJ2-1,TGTGCCAGCAGTGAAGGGGTCAGGGTCGGGAATGAGCAGTTCTTC,CASSEGVRVGNEQFF
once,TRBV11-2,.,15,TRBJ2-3,TGTGCCAGCAGCTTATCTCCGGGGTTCACAGATACGCAGTATTTT,CASSLSPGFTDTQYF
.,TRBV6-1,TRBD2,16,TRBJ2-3,TGTGCCAGCAGTGATTTAGTCGGGAGGGGAACAGATACGCAGTATTTT,CASSDLVGRGTDTQYF
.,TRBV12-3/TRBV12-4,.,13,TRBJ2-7,TGTGCCAGCAGGTCTACAGGGTTCTACGAGCAGTACTTC,CASRSTGFYEQYF
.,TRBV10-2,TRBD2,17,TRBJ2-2,TGCGCCAGCAAGGAGGGGACTAGCGGGAGTGGTACCGGGGAGCTGTTTTTT,CASKEGTSGSGTGELFF
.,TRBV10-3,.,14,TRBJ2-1,TGTGCCATCAGTGAGTCCGGGGTTGACGATGAGCAGTTCTTC,CAISESGVDDEQFF
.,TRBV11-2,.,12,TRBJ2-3,TGTGCCAGCTCAAGGGGGACAGATACGCAGTATTTT,CASSRGTDTQYF
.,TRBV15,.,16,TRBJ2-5,TGTGCCACCAGCAGCTTCGGGATATCGGGACAAGAGACCCAGTACTTC,CATSSFGISGQETQYF
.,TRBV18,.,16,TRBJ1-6,TGTGCCAGCTCACCACGGGCAGGGCCTGATAATTCACCCCTCCACTTT,CASSPRAGPDNSPLHF
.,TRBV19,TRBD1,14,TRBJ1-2,TGTGCCACCGCGAGGGGGACAGAGAACTATGGCTACACCTTC,CATARGTENYGYTF
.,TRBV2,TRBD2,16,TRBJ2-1,TGTGCCAGCAGTGCTCGTGGCCGGGAGGACCTGAGTGAGCAGTTCTTC,CASSARGREDLSEQFF
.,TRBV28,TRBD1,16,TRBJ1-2,TGTGCCAGCAGTCCGACTACCGGGACAGGCTTAGGTGGCTACACCTTC,CASSPTTGTGLGGYTF
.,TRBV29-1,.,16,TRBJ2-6,TGCAGCGCTGCAGGGTTAAAAGACTCTGGGGCCAACGTCCTGACTTTC,CSAAGLKDSGANVLTF
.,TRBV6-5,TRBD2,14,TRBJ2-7,TGTGCCAGCGGACTAGCGGACACATCAGACGAGCAGTACTTC,CASGLADTSDEQYF
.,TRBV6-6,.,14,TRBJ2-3,TGTGCCAGCAGGCCGGGCCTCGCGGGCGATACGCAGTATTTT,CASRPGLAGDTQYF
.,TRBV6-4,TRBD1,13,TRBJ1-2,TGTGCCAGCAGCAGACAGGGTTGGGATGGCTACACCTTC,CASSRQGWDGYTF
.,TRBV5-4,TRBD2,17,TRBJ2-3,TGTGCCAGCAGCACGCCCCAAGCGGGAGGGGGGACAGATACGCAGTATTTT,CASSTPQAGGGTDTQYF
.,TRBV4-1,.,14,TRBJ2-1,TGCGCCAGCAGCAGTCTAAACGGGGTCGATGAGCAGTTCTTC,CASSSLNGVDEQFF
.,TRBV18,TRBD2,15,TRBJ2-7,TGTGCCAGCTCACCATTAACGGGAGGGTACAACGAGCAGTACTTC,CASSPLTGGYNEQYF